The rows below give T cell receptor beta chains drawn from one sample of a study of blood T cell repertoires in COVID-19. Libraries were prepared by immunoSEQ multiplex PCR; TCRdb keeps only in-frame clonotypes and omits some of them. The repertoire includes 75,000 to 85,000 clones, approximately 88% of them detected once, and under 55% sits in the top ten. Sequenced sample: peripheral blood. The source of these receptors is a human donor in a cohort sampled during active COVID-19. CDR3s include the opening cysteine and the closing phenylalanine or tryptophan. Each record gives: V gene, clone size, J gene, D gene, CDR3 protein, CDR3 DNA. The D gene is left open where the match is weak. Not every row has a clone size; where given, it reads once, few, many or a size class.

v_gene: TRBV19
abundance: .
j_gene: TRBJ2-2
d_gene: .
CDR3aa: CASSIDHGLGADTGELFF
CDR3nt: TGTGCCAGTAGTATAGACCACGGGCTGGGGGCCGACACCGGGGAGCTGTTTTTT

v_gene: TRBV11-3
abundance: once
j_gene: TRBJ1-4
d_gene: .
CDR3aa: CASSLPHPGRATNEKLFF
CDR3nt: TGTGCCAGCAGCTTACCACACCCAGGCAGGGCAACTAATGAAAAACTGTTTTTT

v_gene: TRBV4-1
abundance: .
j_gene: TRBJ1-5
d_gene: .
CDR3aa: CASSQVGQGHQPQHF
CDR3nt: TGCGCCAGCAGCCAAGTTGGCCAGGGGCATCAGCCCCAGCATTTT

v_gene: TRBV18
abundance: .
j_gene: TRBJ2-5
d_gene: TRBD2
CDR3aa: CASSPGLAGEETQYF
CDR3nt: TGTGCCAGCTCCCCGGGACTAGCGGGAGAAGAGACCCAGTACTTC

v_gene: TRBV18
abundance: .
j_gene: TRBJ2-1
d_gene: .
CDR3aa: CASSPPTGLSPIEQFF
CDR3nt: TGTGCCAGCTCACCACCGACAGGCCTCTCCCCTATCGAGCAGTTCTTC

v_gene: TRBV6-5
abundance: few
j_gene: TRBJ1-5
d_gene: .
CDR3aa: CASRPDRKNQPQHF
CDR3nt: TGTGCCAGCAGACCGGACAGAAAGAATCAGCCCCAGCATTTT

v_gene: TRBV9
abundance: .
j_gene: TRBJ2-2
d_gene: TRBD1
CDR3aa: CASSVEWGQGNTGELFF
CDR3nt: TGTGCCAGCAGCGTAGAGTGGGGACAGGGAAACACCGGGGAGCTGTTTTTT

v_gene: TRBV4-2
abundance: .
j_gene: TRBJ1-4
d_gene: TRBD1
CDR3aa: CASSQEGTGGEKLFF
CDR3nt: TGTGCCAGCAGCCAAGAAGGGACAGGCGGGGAAAAACTGTTTTTT

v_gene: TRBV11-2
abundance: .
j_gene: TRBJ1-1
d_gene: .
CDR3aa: CASSLDSTEAFF
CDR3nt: TGTGCCAGCAGCTTAGACTCCACTGAAGCTTTCTTT

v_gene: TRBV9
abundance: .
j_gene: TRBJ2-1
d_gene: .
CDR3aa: CASSVAGIYNEQFF
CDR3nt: TGTGCCAGCAGCGTAGCGGGAATTTACAATGAGCAGTTCTTC

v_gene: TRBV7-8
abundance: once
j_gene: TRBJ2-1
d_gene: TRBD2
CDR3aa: CASSSGGTSGRAGEQFF
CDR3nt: TGTGCCAGCAGCTCCGGCGGGACTAGCGGGAGGGCGGGTGAGCAGTTCTTC

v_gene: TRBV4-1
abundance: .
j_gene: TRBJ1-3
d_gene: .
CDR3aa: CASSRPAGTVSGNTIYF
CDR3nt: TGCGCCAGCAGCCGGCCAGCGGGGACGGTCTCTGGAAACACCATATATTTT

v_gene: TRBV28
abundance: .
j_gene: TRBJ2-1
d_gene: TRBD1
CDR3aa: CASSLLGQGAYNEQFF
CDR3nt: TGTGCCAGCAGTTTATTGGGACAGGGGGCCTACAATGAGCAGTTCTTC

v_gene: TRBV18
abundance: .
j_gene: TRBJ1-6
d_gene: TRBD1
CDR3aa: CASSPDDRDNSPLHF
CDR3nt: TGTGCCAGCTCACCCGATGACAGGGATAATTCACCCCTCCACTTT

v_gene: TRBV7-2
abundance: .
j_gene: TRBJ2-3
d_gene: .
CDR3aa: CASSSTAPDTQYF
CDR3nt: TGTGCCAGCAGCTCCACAGCCCCAGATACGCAGTATTTT

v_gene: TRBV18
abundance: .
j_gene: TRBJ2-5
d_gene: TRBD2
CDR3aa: CASSPGLAGGRETQYF
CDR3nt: TGTGCCAGCTCGCCTGGACTAGCGGGAGGACGGGAGACCCAGTACTTC

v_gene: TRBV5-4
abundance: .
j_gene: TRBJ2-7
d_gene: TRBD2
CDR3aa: CASSLGLAGTYEQYF
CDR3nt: TGTGCCAGCAGCCTAGGACTAGCGGGGACCTACGAGCAGTACTTC

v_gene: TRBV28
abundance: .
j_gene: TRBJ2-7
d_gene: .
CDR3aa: CASSFGGTRYEQYF
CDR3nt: TGTGCCAGCAGTTTTGGGGGGACCCGCTACGAGCAGTACTTC

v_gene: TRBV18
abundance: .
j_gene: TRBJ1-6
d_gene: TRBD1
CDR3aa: CASSPETGNNSPLHF
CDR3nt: TGTGCCAGCTCACCGGAGACAGGGAATAATTCACCCCTCCACTTT

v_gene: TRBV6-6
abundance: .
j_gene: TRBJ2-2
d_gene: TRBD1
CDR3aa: CASRGQGPNTGELFF
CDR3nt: TGTGCCAGCAGGGGACAGGGACCGAACACCGGGGAGCTGTTTTTT

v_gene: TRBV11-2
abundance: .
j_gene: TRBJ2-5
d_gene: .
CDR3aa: CASSPQQETQYF
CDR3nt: TGTGCCAGCAGCCCCCAGCAAGAGACCCAGTACTTC

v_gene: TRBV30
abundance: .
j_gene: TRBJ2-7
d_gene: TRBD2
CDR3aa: CAWSAPSGYEQYF
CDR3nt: TGTGCCTGGAGTGCCCCTAGCGGTTACGAGCAGTACTTC

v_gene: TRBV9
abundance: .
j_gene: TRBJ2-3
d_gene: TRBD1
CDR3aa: CASSARTGDTDTQYF
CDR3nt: TGTGCCAGCAGCGCCCGGACAGGAGACACAGATACGCAGTATTTT

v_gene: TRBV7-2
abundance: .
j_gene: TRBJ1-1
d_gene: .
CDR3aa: CASSPRPGMNTEAFF
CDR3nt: TGTGCCAGCAGCCCAAGGCCGGGAATGAACACTGAAGCTTTCTTT

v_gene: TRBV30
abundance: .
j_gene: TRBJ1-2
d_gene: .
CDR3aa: CAWSATWGDGYTF
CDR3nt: TGTGCCTGGAGTGCCACCTGGGGGGATGGCTACACCTTC

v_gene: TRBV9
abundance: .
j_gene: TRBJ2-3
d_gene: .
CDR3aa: CASTPGVGTDTQYF
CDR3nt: TGTGCCAGCACCCCCGGGGTAGGCACAGATACGCAGTATTTT

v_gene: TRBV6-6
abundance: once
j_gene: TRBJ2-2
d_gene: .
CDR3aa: CASTKQLDFNTGELFF
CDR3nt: TGTGCCAGCACCAAACAACTGGACTTTAACACCGGGGAGCTGTTTTTT